Listed below are T cell receptor beta chains from one sample, sequenced in a study of T cell responses to AZD1222 COVID-19 vaccine. Here immunoSEQ multiplex PCR was the method, and the copy in TCRdb shows in-frame clones only, minus some. The sample shows 97,000 or so clones, roughly 90% of them seen only once. Sample: peripheral blood, taken 28 days after the second AZD1222 dose. Receptor source: an adult who received the AZD1222 COVID-19 vaccine. The conserved cysteine and the conserved F or W are not part of the CDR3 here. Only part of the rows carry a size: once, few, many, or a class if the clone is expanded.

>TRBV12-2|-|TRBJ1-2
ASRLGERGVLNYGYT
>TRBV6-5|-|TRBJ2-1
ASRPDWRNYNEQF
>TRBV28|-|TRBJ2-7
ASIPGTSTEQY
>TRBV28|-|TRBJ2-5
ASTTSGGSQETQY
>TRBV7-2|-|TRBJ1-1
ASSFVQKNTEAF
>TRBV7-9|-|TRBJ1-5
ASSLQGDQPQH
>TRBV6-6|-|TRBJ2-2
ASRNTGTLGTGELF
>TRBV7-2|once|TRBJ2-7
ASSLGTSFEQY
>TRBV6-5|-|TRBJ1-6
ATNHRTGSNH
>TRBV20-1|-|TRBJ1-5
SASGQNNQPQH
>TRBV13|-|TRBJ2-2
ASSARDRADTGELF